This T cell receptor beta chain was found in a study of cytomegalovirus exposure and HLA in healthy donors. V lost 2 bases, J lost 3 bases, and 11 bases lay in between. Germline CDR1 SGHNT, CDR2 YYREEE (reference sequence). The CDR3 runs 15 residues. It was with 60 Vbeta and 13 Jbeta primers that the PCR ran. Sequencing used immunoSEQ multiplex PCR; TCRdb keeps in-frame clones, though not all of them. The table records about 260,000 clones, about 66% of them present only once. Sequenced sample: PBMCs. The chain carries TRBV5-4 and TRBJ1-4; a weak D match, TRBD1 (5 bases). The receptor's source is a female donor in good health and CMV-seronegative. This CDR3 is CASSFKGRANEKLFF. The CDR3 DNA is TGTGCCAGCAGCTTCAAGGGGAGGGCTAATGAAAAACTGTTTTTT.